This TCR beta chain was observed in a study of shared clonotypes between healthy human individuals. Germline V gene sequence: CDR1 KGHSH, CDR2 LQKENI. Between the trimmed V and J ends, which lost 3 bases and 0 bases, there was a span of 15 bases. The CDR3 has 18 residues. Whole-study findings and limits: Non-shared clonotypes displayed generation probabilities falling below those of clonotypes present in all four donors.

On this clone itself: Its specificity is unknown.

Using immunoSEQ multiplex PCR, the repertoire was profiled, and TCRdb retains in-frame clones only, with some absent. The repertoire holds under 1,900,000 clones, about 98.5% seen once, with 0.36% in the top ten. The chain links TRBV18 to TRBJ2-6; a weak D match, TRBD1 (6 bases). The receptor comes from a man aged 25-40 years in good health. Material for sequencing was naive CD4+ T cells sorted from blood. Subset described: CD45RA+ positively selected. DNA for the CDR3: TGTGCCAGCTCACCGCCAGGGGCGCTTAGCTCTGGGGCCAACGTCCTGACTTTC. Its translation is CASSPPGALSSGANVLTF.